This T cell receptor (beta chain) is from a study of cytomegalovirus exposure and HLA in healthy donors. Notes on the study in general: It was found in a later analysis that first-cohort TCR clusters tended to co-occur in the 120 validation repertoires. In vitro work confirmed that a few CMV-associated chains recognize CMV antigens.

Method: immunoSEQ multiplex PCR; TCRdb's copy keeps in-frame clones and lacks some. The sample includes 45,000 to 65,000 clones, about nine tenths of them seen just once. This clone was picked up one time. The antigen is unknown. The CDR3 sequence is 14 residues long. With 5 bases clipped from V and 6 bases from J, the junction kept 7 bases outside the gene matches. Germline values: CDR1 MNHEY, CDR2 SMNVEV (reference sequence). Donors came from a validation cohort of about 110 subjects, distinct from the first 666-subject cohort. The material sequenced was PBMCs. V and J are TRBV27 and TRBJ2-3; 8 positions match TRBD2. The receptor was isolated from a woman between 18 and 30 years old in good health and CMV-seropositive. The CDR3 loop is CASSPRGGGDTQYF. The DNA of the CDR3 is TGTGCCAGCAGTCCCCGGGGGGGCGGGGATACGCAGTATTTT.